This T cell receptor (beta chain) is drawn from a study of T cell responses to AZD1222 COVID-19 vaccine. The CDR3 runs to 15 residues. Germline V CDR1 and CDR2: SNHLY, FYNNEI. Deletions cut 4 bases from V and 0 bases from J, with 12 bases between. TCRdb's copy holds only in-frame clones and misses some; the assay was immunoSEQ multiplex PCR. The sample records 130,000 or so clones, roughly 94% being singletons. Study-wide results and caveats: Spike-specific TCR breadth and depth went up after people got two AZD1222 doses. Unmutated variant regions are reportedly the target of nearly half of TCRs that are spike-specific. Baseline antibody screening turned up just a handful of seropositive AZD1222 recipients.

A note on this clone: The antigen remains unidentified.

This clonotype was sampled from an adult in good health. V is TRBV2 and J is TRBJ1-1; no clear D gene. The sequencing used peripheral blood, collected on day 0 of AZD1222 vaccination. CDR3 bases: TGTGCCAGCAGTGGAGGAGCTTATATGAACACTGAAGCTTTCTTT. This sequence encodes CASSGGAYMNTEAFF.